The present TCR beta chain was sequenced within a study of blood T cell repertoires in COVID-19. The CDR3 extends over 14 amino acids. Germline V gives CDR1 SGHTA, CDR2 FQGNSA. Trimming removed 6 bases at V and 8 bases at J, with 19 bases between. The method was immunoSEQ multiplex PCR; TCRdb's version includes in-frame clones alone and lacks a portion of them. The sample records about 270,000 clones, 88% being singletons. This sequence originates from a woman in her thirties or forties with acute COVID-19. The specimen was PBMCs or T cells enriched from blood (not recorded which). The chain carries TRBV7-2 and TRBJ1-2, with D maybe TRBD1 (5 bases). CDR3 DNA sequence: TGTGCCAGCAGACTAGCTTCAGGGAGTAAGGGCTACACCTTC. The encoded protein is CASRLASGSKGYTF.